The 18 T cell receptor beta chains listed next were all sequenced from one sample in a study of blood T cell repertoires in COVID-19. Sequencing used immunoSEQ multiplex PCR; TCRdb keeps in-frame clones, though not all of them. Of over 200,000 clones detected, roughly nine tenths appear once; the ten largest clones hold 1.9%. Sequenced: peripheral blood. These receptors were obtained from a man aged 40-55 years with active or convalescent COVID-19.

The chain carries TRBV27 and TRBJ1-6, with 7 bases matching TRBD1. The CDR3 runs to 13 residues. J was trimmed by 7 bases and V by 6 bases; bases with no gene match: 3. The germline V gene encodes CDR1 MNHEY and CDR2 SMNVEV (reference sequence). The CDR3 reads CASRGQRNSPLHF. The DNA of the CDR3 is TGTGCCAGCAGGGGACAGCGAAATTCACCCCTCCACTTT.

CDR3 coding DNA: TGTGCCAGCAGTTTACGGCGACAGCCGTTTGGTGAAAAACTGTTTTTT. This encodes CASSLRRQPFGEKLFF. The chain employs TRBV27 and TRBJ1-4, with D possibly being TRBD1 (5 bases). Trimming stripped 2 bases from V and 7 bases from J, with 17 bases between. Germline-derived CDR1 and CDR2 are MNHEY and SMNVEV (reference sequence). This CDR3 has 16 amino acids.

V and J are TRBV27 and TRBJ2-7; TRBD2 is a possible D gene (6 bases). V was pared by 3 bases and J by 3 bases, with 33 bases between. This CDR3 spans 21 amino acids. CDR1 is MNHEY, CDR2 SMNVEV, per germline (reference sequence). The CDR3 DNA is TGTGCCAGCAGTTTTGAAAAGGTGGGACTGGGCCAAAGGATAATCTACTACGAGCAGTACTTC. Protein: CASSFEKVGLGQRIIYYEQYF.

V and J are TRBV15 and TRBJ1-5, with D perhaps TRBD1 (5 bases). Germline CDR1 is LNHNV and CDR2 is YYDKDF (reference sequence). V dropped 5 bases and J dropped 5 bases, with 25 bases sitting between them. The CDR3 runs 18 residues. The CDR3 region is CATSSLMGRGRRDQPQHF. The CDR3 region has the DNA TGTGCCACCAGCTCCCTCATGGGGCGGGGAAGAAGGGATCAGCCCCAGCATTTT.

This clone appeared a few times. The chain joins TRBV4-1 to TRBJ2-1; 7 nucleotides align to TRBD1. The CDR3 extends over 16 amino acids. The germline CDR1 and CDR2 sequences are MGHRA and YSYEKL. Trimming removed 1 base from V and 7 bases from J; junction bases left unmatched: 10. The CDR3 loop is CASSQGTHRGWNEQFF. For the CDR3, the DNA is TGCGCCAGCAGCCAAGGGACTCACAGGGGTTGGAATGAGCAGTTCTTC.

The chain combines TRBV12-5 with TRBJ1-5; weak D call: TRBD1 (5 bases). The germline V gene encodes CDR1 LGHNT and CDR2 FRNRAP. This CDR3 is 17 amino acids long. Deletions cut 2 bases from V and 2 bases from J, with 16 bases between. Here the CDR3 reads CASGLCAGQGGNQPQHF. The CDR3 bases are TGTGCTAGTGGTTTGTGTGCCGGGCAGGGCGGCAATCAGCCCCAGCATTTT.

The chain is built from TRBV3-1 (or the pseudogene TRBV3-2) and TRBJ2-2; the D gene is possibly TRBD1 (5 bases). Germline V gene sequence: CDR1 LGHDT, CDR2 YNNKEL (reference sequence). This CDR3 is 13 amino acids long. Trimming removed 4 bases from V and 7 bases from J, with 10 bases in between. This chain's CDR3 is CASSPRGSGELFF. The CDR3 DNA is TGTGCCAGCAGCCCAAGGGGAAGCGGGGAGCTGTTTTTT.

The chain has TRBV18 and TRBJ1-2; TRBD1 might be the D (6 bases). The V end was cut by 0 bases, the J end by 4 bases, with 12 bases between. The germline gives CDR1 KGHSH, CDR2 LQKENI. CDR3 length equals 15 residues. The CDR3 region has the DNA TGTGCCAGCTCACCACCGGTGCAGGGGACCTATGGCTACACCTTC. Its protein is CASSPPVQGTYGYTF.

This clone was observed once. The gene calls are TRBV27 and TRBJ1-1; TRBD1 might be the D (6 bases). The germline gives CDR1 MNHEY, CDR2 SMNVEV (reference sequence). Trimming took off 2 bases at V and 3 bases at J, with 16 bases between the two ends. CDR3 size: 16 residues. The CDR3: CASSLGQGLGDTEAFF. CDR3 DNA: TGTGCCAGCAGTTTAGGGCAGGGGCTAGGGGACACTGAAGCTTTCTTT.

This chain connects TRBV30 to TRBJ1-5; D is possibly TRBD1 (6 bases). V was pared by 1 base and J by 3 bases, with 10 bases between. The CDR3 spans 14 residues. Germline loops: CDR1 GTSNPN, CDR2 SVGIG (reference sequence). The CDR3 sequence: CAWSGTAINQPQHF. CDR3 bases: TGTGCCTGGAGTGGGACAGCGATCAATCAGCCCCAGCATTTT.

The V gene is TRBV5-1, the J gene TRBJ2-3, with TRBD2 identical over 7 bases. The CDR3 runs 19 residues. The junction had 15 bases not matched to a gene; V was cut back by 0 bases and J by 2 bases. Germline V gives CDR1 SGHRS, CDR2 YFSETQ. The CDR3 loop is CASSLAPGGVGYATDTQYF. As DNA, the CDR3 is TGCGCCAGCAGCTTGGCCCCTGGGGGGGTAGGGTATGCCACAGATACGCAGTATTTT.

This sequence joins TRBV19 and TRBJ2-5, with D maybe TRBD1 (5 bases). This CDR3 region has 15 residues. Per germline, CDR1 LNHDA and CDR2 SQIVND (reference sequence). V was shortened by 2 bases and J by 3 bases, with 13 bases between the two germline ends. The CDR3 here is CASSIRGRVEETQYF. The CDR3 DNA reads as TGTGCCAGTAGTATAAGGGGCAGGGTGGAAGAGACCCAGTACTTC.

J is TRBJ1-5 and V is TRBV6-6, with TRBD1 matching 7 bases. The length of the CDR3 is 15 residues. CDR1 and CDR2 (germline): MNHNY, SVGAGI (reference sequence). Trimming at V came to 8 bases and at J to 7 bases, leaving 14 bases not matched to a gene. CDR3 DNA sequence: TGTGCCAGCGGAGCAGACAGGGAGAGAAAACAGCCCCAGCATTTT. This codes for CASGADRERKQPQHF.

This chain uses TRBV6-4 with TRBJ1-1, with 8 bases lining up with TRBD1. This CDR3 comprises 14 residues. Germline lookup yields CDR1 MRHNA and CDR2 SNTAGT. The V and J ends lost 5 bases and 2 bases, in that order; junction bases with no gene match: 4. The CDR3 sequence: CASSLGTGNTEAFF. The CDR3 DNA follows: TGTGCCAGCAGTCTGGGGACAGGAAACACTGAAGCTTTCTTT.

The rearrangement uses TRBV12-3 or TRBV12-4 and TRBJ1-3; D call uncertain. The ends were cut back, 7 bases at V and 0 bases at J, with 7 bases in the middle. This CDR3 comprises 13 residues. CDR3: CASNPSSGNTIYF. The CDR3 DNA follows: TGTGCCAGCAACCCCAGCTCTGGAAACACCATATATTTT.

The chain uses TRBV3-1 (or the pseudogene TRBV3-2) and TRBJ1-2; 8 nucleotides line up with TRBD1. V lost 5 bases to trimming and J lost 4 bases; unmatched junction nucleotides: 9. Germline V CDR1 and CDR2: LGHDT, YNNKEL (reference sequence). The CDR3 spans 15 residues. The CDR3 bases are TGTGCCAGCAGCGCGCGACAGGGGCCGTCCTATGGCTACACCTTC. It specifies CASSARQGPSYGYTF.

The gene calls are TRBV30 and TRBJ1-2; tentative D call: TRBD1 (6 bases). Germline V gives CDR1 GTSNPN, CDR2 SVGIG (reference sequence). V was trimmed by 2 bases and J by 4 bases, leaving 20 bases between them. This CDR3 region has 16 residues. CDR3 amino acids: CAWSPNMGAQGYGYTF. For the CDR3, the DNA is TGTGCCTGGAGTCCAAATATGGGGGCGCAGGGCTATGGCTACACCTTC. Variable domain in full (rest from reference TRBV30 and TRBJ1-2): SQTIHQWPATLVQPVGSPLSLECTVEGTSNPNLYWYRQAAGRGLQLLFYSVGIGQISSEVPQNLSASRPQDRQFILSSKKLLLSDSGFYLCAWSPNMGAQGYGYTFGSGTRLTVV.

The chain has TRBV7-8 and TRBJ1-1; 7 bases are shared with TRBD1. Germline values: CDR1 SGHVS, CDR2 FQNEAQ. The V gene end was trimmed by 4 bases and the J gene end by 0 bases; junction bases not matched to a gene: 5. The length of the CDR3 is 15 residues. The CDR3 DNA reads as TGTGCCAGCAGCTATAAGGGACAGCTGAACACTGAAGCTTTCTTT. This sequence encodes CASSYKGQLNTEAFF.